The entry that follows covers one TCR beta chain sequence. What it recognizes is unknown. The source of the sample is a study of cytotoxic CD8 clonotypes in ibrutinib-treated CLL. About the study: Enrolment comprised about 10 relapsed/refractory and more than 14 treatment-naive patients; under 18 were IGHV unmutated. Specimens for response were gathered following a median around a year of therapy, spanning 6 to 36. Study results and caveats: There were differences in sampling times between sustained-remission and progressing patients.

The intended depth for sequencing was 1 in 200,000 to 1 in 1 million T cells. Only in-frame clones appear in the TCRdb table, and some are missing; sequencing was by immunoSEQ multiplex PCR. This table holds 200,000 to 250,000 clones, 60% to 80% found once. The CDR3 extends over 12 amino acids. V was clipped by 5 bases and J by 7 bases, with 12 bases between them. Germline values: CDR1 SEHNR, CDR2 FQNEAQ (reference sequence). This TCR derives from a human donor with chronic lymphocytic leukemia. The starting material was PBMCs, obtained after 12 months of ibrutinib treatment. The gene calls are TRBV7-9 and TRBJ2-7, with D perhaps being TRBD1 or TRBD2 (5 bases each). The chain's CDR3 is CASSPSGREQYF. CDR3 DNA: TGTGCCAGCAGCCCATCGGGGCGGGAGCAGTACTTC.